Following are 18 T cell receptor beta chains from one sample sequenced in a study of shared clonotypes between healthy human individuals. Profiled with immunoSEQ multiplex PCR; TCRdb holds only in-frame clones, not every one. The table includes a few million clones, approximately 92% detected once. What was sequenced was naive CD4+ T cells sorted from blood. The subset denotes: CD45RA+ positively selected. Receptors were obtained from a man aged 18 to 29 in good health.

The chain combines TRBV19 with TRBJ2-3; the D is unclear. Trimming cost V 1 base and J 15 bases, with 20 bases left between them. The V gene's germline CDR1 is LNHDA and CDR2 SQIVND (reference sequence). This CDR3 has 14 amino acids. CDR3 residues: CASSIGGGSQTPYF. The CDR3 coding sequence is TGTGCCAGTAGTATAGGGGGTGGGTCCCAAACCCCATATTTT.

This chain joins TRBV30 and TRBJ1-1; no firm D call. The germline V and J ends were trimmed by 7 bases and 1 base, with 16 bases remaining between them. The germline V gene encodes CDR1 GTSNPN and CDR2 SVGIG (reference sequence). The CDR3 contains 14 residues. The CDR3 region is CASLTGRRNTEAFF. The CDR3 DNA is TGTGCCTCCCTCACCGGACGGAGGAACACTGAAGCTTTCTTT.

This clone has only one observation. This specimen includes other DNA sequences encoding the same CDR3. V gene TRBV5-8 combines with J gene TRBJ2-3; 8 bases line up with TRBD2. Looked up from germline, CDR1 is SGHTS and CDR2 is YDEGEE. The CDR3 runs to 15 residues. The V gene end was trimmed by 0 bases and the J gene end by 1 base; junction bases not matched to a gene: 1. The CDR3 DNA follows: TGTGCCAGCAGCTTGGACGGGGGGGGCACAGATACGCAGTATTTT. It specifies CASSLDGGGTDTQYF. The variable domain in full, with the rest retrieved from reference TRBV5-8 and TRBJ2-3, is EAGVTQSPTHLIKTRGQQATLRCSPISGHTSVYWYQQALGLGLQFLLWYDEGEERNRGNFPPRFSGRQFPNYSSELNVNALELEDSALYLCASSLDGGGTDTQYFGPGTRLTVL.

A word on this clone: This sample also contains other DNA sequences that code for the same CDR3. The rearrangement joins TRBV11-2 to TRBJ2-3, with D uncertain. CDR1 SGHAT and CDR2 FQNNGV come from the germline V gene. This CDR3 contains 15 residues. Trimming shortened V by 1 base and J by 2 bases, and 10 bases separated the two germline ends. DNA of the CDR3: TGTGCCAGCAGCTTAGGTGGGCTTTCCACAGATACGCAGTATTTT. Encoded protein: CASSLGGLSTDTQYF.

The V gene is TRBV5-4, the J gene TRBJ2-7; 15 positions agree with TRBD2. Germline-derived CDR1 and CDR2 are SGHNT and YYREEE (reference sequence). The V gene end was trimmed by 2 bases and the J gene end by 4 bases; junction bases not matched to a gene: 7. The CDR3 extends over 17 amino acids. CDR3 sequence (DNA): TGTGCCAGCAGCTTCCCGGGACTAGCGGGAGGAGGGTACGAGCAGTACTTC. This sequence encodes CASSFPGLAGGGYEQYF.

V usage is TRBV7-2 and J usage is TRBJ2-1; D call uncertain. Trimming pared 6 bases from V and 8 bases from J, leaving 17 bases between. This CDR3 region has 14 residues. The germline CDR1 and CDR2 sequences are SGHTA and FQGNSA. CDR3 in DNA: TGTGCCAGCAGACCAGGATCCGTTAGGGATGAGCAGTTCTTC. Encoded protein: CASRPGSVRDEQFF.

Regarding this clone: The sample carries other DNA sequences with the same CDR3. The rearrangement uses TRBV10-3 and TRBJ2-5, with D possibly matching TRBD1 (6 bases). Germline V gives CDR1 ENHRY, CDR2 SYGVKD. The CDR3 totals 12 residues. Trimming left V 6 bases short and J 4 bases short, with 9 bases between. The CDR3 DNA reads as TGTGCCATCAGCGTAGGGGGAGAGACCCAGTACTTC. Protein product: CAISVGGETQYF.

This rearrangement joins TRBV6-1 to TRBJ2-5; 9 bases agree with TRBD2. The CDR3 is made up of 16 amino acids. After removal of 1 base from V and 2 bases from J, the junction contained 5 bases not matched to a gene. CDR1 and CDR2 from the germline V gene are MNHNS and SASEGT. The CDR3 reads CASSEGLAGIQETQYF. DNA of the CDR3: TGTGCCAGCAGTGAAGGGCTAGCGGGGATACAAGAGACCCAGTACTTC.

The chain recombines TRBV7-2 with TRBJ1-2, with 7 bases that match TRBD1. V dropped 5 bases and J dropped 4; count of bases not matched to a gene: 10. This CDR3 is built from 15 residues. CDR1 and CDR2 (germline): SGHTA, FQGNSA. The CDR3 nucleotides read TGTGCCAGCAGCCTACAGGGGACCCTCTCCTATGGCTACACCTTC. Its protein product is CASSLQGTLSYGYTF.

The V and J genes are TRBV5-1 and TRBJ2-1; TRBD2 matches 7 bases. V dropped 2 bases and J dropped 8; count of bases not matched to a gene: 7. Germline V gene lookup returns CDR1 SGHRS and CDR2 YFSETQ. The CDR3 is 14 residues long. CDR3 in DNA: TGCGCCAGCAGCTTAACGGGGGGTGGCGATGAGCAGTTCTTC. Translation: CASSLTGGGDEQFF.

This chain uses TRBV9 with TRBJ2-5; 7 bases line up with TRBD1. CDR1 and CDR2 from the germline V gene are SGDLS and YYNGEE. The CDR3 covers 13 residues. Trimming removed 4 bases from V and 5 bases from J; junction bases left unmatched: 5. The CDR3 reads CASSPTGTETQYF. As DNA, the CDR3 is TGTGCCAGCAGCCCGACAGGGACGGAGACCCAGTACTTC.

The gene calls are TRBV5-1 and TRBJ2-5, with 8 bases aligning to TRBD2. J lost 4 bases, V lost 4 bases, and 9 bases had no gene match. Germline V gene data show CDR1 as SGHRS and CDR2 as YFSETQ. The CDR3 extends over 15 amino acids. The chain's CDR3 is CASSPSGGGTETQYF. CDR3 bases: TGCGCCAGCAGCCCAAGCGGGGGTGGGACAGAGACCCAGTACTTC.

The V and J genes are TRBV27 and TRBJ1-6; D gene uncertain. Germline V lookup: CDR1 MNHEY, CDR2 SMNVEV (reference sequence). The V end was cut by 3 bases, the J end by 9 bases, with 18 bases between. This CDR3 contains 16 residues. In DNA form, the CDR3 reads TGTGCCAGCAGTTTGGGTAGTGGGCAGGTTGCTTCACCCCTCCACTTT. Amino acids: CASSLGSGQVASPLHF.

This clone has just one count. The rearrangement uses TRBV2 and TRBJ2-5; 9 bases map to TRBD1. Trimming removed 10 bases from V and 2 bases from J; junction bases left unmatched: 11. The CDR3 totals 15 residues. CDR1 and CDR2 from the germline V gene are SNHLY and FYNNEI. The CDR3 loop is CATQPGTGFQETQYF. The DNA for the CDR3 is TGTGCCACGCAGCCAGGGACAGGGTTTCAAGAGACCCAGTACTTC.

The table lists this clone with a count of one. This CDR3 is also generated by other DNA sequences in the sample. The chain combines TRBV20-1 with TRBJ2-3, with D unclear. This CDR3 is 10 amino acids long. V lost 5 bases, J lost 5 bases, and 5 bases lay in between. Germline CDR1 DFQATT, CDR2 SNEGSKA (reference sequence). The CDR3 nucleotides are TGCAGTGCTCGGAGAGATACGCAGTATTTT. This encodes CSARRDTQYF.

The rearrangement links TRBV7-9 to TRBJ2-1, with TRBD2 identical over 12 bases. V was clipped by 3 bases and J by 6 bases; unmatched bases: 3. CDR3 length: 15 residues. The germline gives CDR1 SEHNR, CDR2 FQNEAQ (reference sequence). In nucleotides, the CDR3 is TGTGCCAGCAGCTTTCTAGCGGGAGGGGGCAATGAGCAGTTCTTC. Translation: CASSFLAGGGNEQFF.

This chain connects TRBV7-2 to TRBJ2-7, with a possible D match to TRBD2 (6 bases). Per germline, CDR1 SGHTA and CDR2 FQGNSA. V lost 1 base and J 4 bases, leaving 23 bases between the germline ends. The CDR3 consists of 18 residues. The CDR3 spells CASSLGRFGTAIIYEQYF. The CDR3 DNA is TGTGCCAGCAGCTTAGGTCGGTTCGGGACTGCTATCATATACGAGCAGTACTTC.

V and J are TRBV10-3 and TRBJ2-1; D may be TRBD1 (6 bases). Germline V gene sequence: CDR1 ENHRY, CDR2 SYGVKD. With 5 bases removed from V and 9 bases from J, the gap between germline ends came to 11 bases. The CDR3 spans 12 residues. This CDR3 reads CAISYRASEQFF. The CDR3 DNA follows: TGTGCCATCAGTTACAGGGCTAGTGAGCAGTTCTTC.